The clone carrying this T cell receptor (beta chain) was counted ten times or more. Its antigen remains unknown. The data stem from a study of breast tumors, draining lymph nodes, adjacent tissues. Overall study results and limits: Luminal-like breast cancer showed significantly greater tumor-nontumor repertoire similarity than basal-like breast cancer did.

Axillary draining lymph nodes of breast cancer patients supplied the node samples. The CDR3 totals 14 residues. V was trimmed by 3 bases and J by 1 base, leaving 7 bases between them. Germline V gene lookup returns CDR1 LNHDA and CDR2 SQIVND (reference sequence). TCRdb re-analysed the multiplex PCR reads in MiXCR, keeping a single row per CDR3 protein. Of approximately 140,000 distinct CDR3 sequences listed, about 33% are singletons. This sequence joins TRBV19 and TRBJ1-3; a possible D gene is TRBD1 (5 bases). The receptor comes from a female donor with breast cancer. Some clones in this sample may be carry-over from other donors' samples. The sample was axillary lymph node tissue. Written as DNA, the CDR3 is TGTGCCAGTAGTATCACAGGATCTGGAAACACCATATATTTT. Translated: CASSITGSGNTIYF.